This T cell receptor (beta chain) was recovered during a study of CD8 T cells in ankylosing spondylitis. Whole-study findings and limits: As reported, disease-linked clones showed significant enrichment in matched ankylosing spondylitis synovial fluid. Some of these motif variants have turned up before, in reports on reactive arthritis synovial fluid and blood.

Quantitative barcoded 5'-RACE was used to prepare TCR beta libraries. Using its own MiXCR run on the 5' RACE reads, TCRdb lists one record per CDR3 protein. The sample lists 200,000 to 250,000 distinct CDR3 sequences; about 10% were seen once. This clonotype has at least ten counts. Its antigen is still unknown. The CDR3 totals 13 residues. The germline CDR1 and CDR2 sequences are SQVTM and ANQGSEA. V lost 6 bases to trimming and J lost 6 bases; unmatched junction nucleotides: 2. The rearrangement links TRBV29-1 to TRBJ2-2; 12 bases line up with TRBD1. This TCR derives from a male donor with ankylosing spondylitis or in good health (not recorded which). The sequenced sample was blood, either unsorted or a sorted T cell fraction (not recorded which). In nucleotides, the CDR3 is TGCAGCGTCGGGACAGGGGGCTCCGGGGAGCTGTTTTTT. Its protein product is CSVGTGGSGELFF.